This T cell receptor (beta chain) was captured by sequencing in a study of CD8 T cells in ankylosing spondylitis. As the method for making TCR beta libraries, quantitative 5'-RACE with molecular barcodes was used. Each CDR3 protein gets one entry after TCRdb re-called the 5' RACE reads with MiXCR. The table shows fewer than 130,000 distinct CDR3 sequences, with around 24% occurring only once. CDR3 length: 18 amino acids. The clonotype comes from a male donor with ankylosing spondylitis. The chain couples TRBV21-1 to TRBJ2-3; the table's D call, TRBD1, has no DNA check behind it. TRBV21-1 is a known pseudogene. Specimen: synovial fluid, either unsorted or a sorted T cell fraction (not recorded which). The CDR3 reads CATSNGNWGFAFTDTQYF. The CDR3 nucleotides read TGTGCCACCTCGAACGGGAATTGGGGTTTTGCTTTCACAGATACGCAGTATTTT.